This T cell receptor (beta chain) was profiled in a study of cytomegalovirus exposure and HLA in healthy donors. Worth noting for this clone: The target antigen is unknown.

The CDR3 has 15 amino acids. The V and J ends lost 4 bases and 1 base respectively, with 14 bases between them. Germline assignment: CDR1 SGHRS and CDR2 YFSETQ. PCR was performed using 60 Vbeta and 13 Jbeta primers. Method: immunoSEQ multiplex PCR; TCRdb's copy keeps in-frame clones and lacks some. The table has tens of thousands of clones, around 73% seen once. Study results and caveats: For most TCR beta V segments, an earlier analysis put the productive rate at about 87% or about 30% of the time. TCR sequences were mostly rare, though some public TCRs occurred in many donors. Across HLA loci, a later analysis found differing TCR association rates, with DRB1 most and HLA-C fewest. The Asian-associated ancestry cluster reportedly had fewer N-insertions than the approximately 650-donor mean in a later analysis.

This TCR was recovered from a woman in her thirties or forties in good health and CMV-seronegative. The sequencing input was PBMCs. The J gene is TRBJ1-1, the V gene TRBV5-1; D gene ambiguous. The CDR3 DNA sequence: TGCGCCAGCAGCCCTAACATCAGAGGGAACACTGAAGCTTTCTTT. It encodes CASSPNIRGNTEAFF.